Detailed here is one T cell receptor beta chain. The antigen remains unidentified. CDR1 SEHNR and CDR2 FQNEAQ come from the germline V gene (reference sequence). The CDR3 is 16 residues long. V lost 3 bases and J lost 7; bases outside the gene matches: 8. This sample is drawn from a study of lymphopenia after photon versus proton radiotherapy. Study-wide results and caveats: After lymphocyte nadir, photon-treated repertoires showed oligoclonal expansion, especially CD8+ Temra. Post-nadir TCR diversity decline inversely tracked overall survival among those who died. Only patients who died were analyzed for survival; proton advantage is unproven.

Repertoires were generated with immunoSEQ multiplex PCR, while TCRdb's copy carries only in-frame clones and drops some. The data hold about 12,000 clones, with 89% observed a single time. The genes are TRBV7-9 and TRBJ1-4, with TRBD1 identical over 10 bases. The sequence derives from a man in his 60s with pancreatic cancer. Material: peripheral blood, obtained from a patient treated with proton-based radiotherapy. This chain's CDR3 is CASSFGGTGESEKLFF. CDR3 sequence (DNA): TGTGCCAGCAGCTTTGGGGGGACAGGGGAGTCTGAAAAACTGTTTTTT. Variable domain in full (rest from reference TRBV7-9 and TRBJ1-4): DTGVSQNPRHKITKRGQNVTFRCDPISEHNRLYWYRQTLGQGPEFLTYFQNEAQLEKSRLLSDRFSAERPKGSFSTLEIQRTEQGDSAMYLCASSFGGTGESEKLFFGSGTQLSVL.